Shown below are 31 T cell receptor beta chains from a single sample sequenced in a study of blood T cell repertoires in COVID-19. The protocol was immunoSEQ multiplex PCR, while the TCRdb copy is restricted to in-frame clones and leaves out a portion. The table records roughly 130,000 clones, roughly 85% of them present only once. Source material: peripheral blood. These receptors all stem from a man aged 60-69 years with acute or convalescent COVID-19.

This clone showed up just once. This sequence joins TRBV5-1 and TRBJ2-1; 16 bases match TRBD2. V shed 5 bases and J 7 bases; nucleotides not matched to a gene: 9. Per the germline V gene, CDR1 is SGHRS and CDR2 is YFSETQ. The CDR3 length is 17 residues. The DNA of the CDR3 is TGCGCCAGCAGGAGGGGAACGGGACTAGCGGGAGGGAATGAGCAGTTCTTC. The encoded protein is CASRRGTGLAGGNEQFF. The complete variable domain, with remaining parts taken from reference TRBV5-1 and TRBJ2-1, reads KAGVTQTPRYLIKTRGQQVTLSCSPISGHRSVSWYQQTPGQGLQFLFEYFSETQRNKGNFPGRFSGRQFSNSRSEMNVSTLELGDSALYLCASRRGTGLAGGNEQFFGPGTRLTVL.

This rearrangement joins TRBV6-5 to TRBJ2-5; 11 bases agree with TRBD2. V shed 6 bases, J shed 5 bases, and the junction held 8 bases outside the gene matches. Germline V CDR1 and CDR2: MNHEY, SVGAGI. There are 15 residues in the CDR3. CDR3 bases: TGTGCCAGCAGCCTAATAGCGGGAGGGCCGGAGACCCAGTACTTC. This sequence encodes CASSLIAGGPETQYF.

The chain has TRBV12-3 or TRBV12-4 and TRBJ1-5; D call uncertain. V was pared by 4 bases and J by 1 base, with 5 bases between. The CDR3 is 13 amino acids. The CDR3 reads CASSSLSNQPQHF. The CDR3 DNA sequence: TGTGCCAGCAGTTCCTTGAGCAATCAGCCCCAGCATTTT.

This clone occurred once. The V call is TRBV30, the J call TRBJ2-1; 8 bases agree with TRBD2. J was trimmed by 2 bases and V by 4 bases; bases with no gene match: 13. Germline loops: CDR1 GTSNPN, CDR2 SVGIG (reference sequence). The CDR3 is 17 residues long. CDR3 protein: CAWKPPRLARTYNEQFF. CDR3 in DNA: TGTGCCTGGAAACCCCCCAGACTAGCGCGAACCTACAATGAGCAGTTCTTC.

The chain has TRBV28 and TRBJ1-2; D is unresolved. The CDR3 runs 14 residues. CDR1 is MDHEN, CDR2 SYDVKM, per germline. V was cut by 5 bases and J by 2 bases, with 12 bases left in between. CDR3 bases: TGTGCCAGCAGTCCCACGACGGGGAACTATGGCTACACCTTC. Its protein is CASSPTTGNYGYTF.

The CDR3 DNA is TGTGCCAGTAGTACCGGCCGGGGGAGTTCCTACGAGCAGTACTTC. It yields the protein CASSTGRGSSYEQYF. The V call is TRBV19, the J call TRBJ2-7; D is possibly TRBD2 (6 bases). Between the trimmed V and J ends, which lost 4 bases and 1 base, there was a span of 14 bases. This CDR3 contains 15 residues. Germline assignment: CDR1 LNHDA and CDR2 SQIVND (reference sequence).

The table lists this clone with a count of one. The chain has TRBV28 and TRBJ1-6; 8 bases are a match to TRBD1. CDR1 is MDHEN, CDR2 SYDVKM, per germline. This CDR3 comprises 15 residues. V lost 2 bases, J lost 6 bases, and 3 bases stayed unmatched. CDR3 nucleotides: TGTGCCAGCAGTTTAGGGACAGGAGTTAATTCACCCCTCCACTTT. Protein sequence: CASSLGTGVNSPLHF.

This rearrangement joins TRBV7-2 to TRBJ2-5, with D hard to call. The CDR3 sequence is 13 residues long. Trimming shortened V by 2 bases and J by 5 bases, and 9 bases separated the two germline ends. Germline-derived CDR1 and CDR2 are SGHTA and FQGNSA. Here the CDR3 reads CASSLNRRETQYF. The CDR3 DNA sequence: TGTGCCAGCAGCTTAAATAGGCGGGAGACCCAGTACTTC.

This clone came up a few times. The V call is TRBV5-1, the J call TRBJ2-7; 7 bases are a match to TRBD1. CDR1 is SGHRS, CDR2 YFSETQ, per germline. The V and J ends lost 4 bases and 6 bases, in that order; junction bases with no gene match: 7. The CDR3 runs to 13 residues. The CDR3 DNA sequence: TGCGCCAGCAGCCCGACAGGGCTAGTCGAGCAGTACTTC. Residues: CASSPTGLVEQYF.

This chain connects TRBV7-8 to TRBJ1-2, with a weak D call TRBD1 (5 bases). Trimming removed 1 base from V and 8 bases from J, with 23 bases in between. The CDR3 runs to 17 residues. The germline CDR1 and CDR2 sequences are SGHVS and FQNEAQ. DNA of the CDR3: TGTGCCAGCAGCTTAGGACAGCTTGGGCCCACCCCGAGGGGCTACACCTTC. This codes for CASSLGQLGPTPRGYTF.

The gene calls are TRBV4-2 and TRBJ2-2; 7 bases line up with TRBD1. Trimming took 2 bases from V and 4 from J; bases not matched to a gene: 10. The length of the CDR3 is 17 residues. Germline assignment: CDR1 LGHNA and CDR2 YNFKEQ. The CDR3 DNA reads TGTGCCAGCAGCCAATTCGCAGGACAGGTGTCCACCGGGGAGCTGTTTTTT. It translates to CASSQFAGQVSTGELFF.

This chain uses TRBV25-1 with TRBJ1-5; TRBD1 matches at 7 bases. V lost 7 bases and J lost 0; bases outside the gene matches: 12. This CDR3 is 17 amino acids long. Looked up from germline, CDR1 is MGHDK and CDR2 is SYGVNS. The CDR3 is CASNDFSGGNSNQPQHF. CDR3 bases: TGTGCCAGCAACGACTTCTCAGGGGGGAATAGCAATCAGCCCCAGCATTTT.

The chain uses TRBV7-3 and TRBJ2-2; D remains unclear. The germline V gene has CDR1 SGHTA and CDR2 FQGTGA. The CDR3 loop spans 16 amino acids. V lost 0 bases, J lost 0 bases, and 8 bases lay in between. DNA of the CDR3: TGTGCCAGCAGCTTAACGTTGACAACGAACACCGGGGAGCTGTTTTTT. This gives the protein CASSLTLTTNTGELFF. Full variable domain (rest looked up from reference TRBV7-3 and TRBJ2-2): GAGVSQTPSNKVTEKGKYVELRCDPISGHTALYWYRQSLGQGPEFLIYFQGTGAADDSGLPNDRFFAVRPEGSVSTLKIQRTERGDSAVYLCASSLTLTTNTGELFFGEGSRLTVL.

This chain links TRBV6-5 with TRBJ2-7; 8 bases are shared with TRBD1. CDR1 and CDR2 (germline): MNHEY, SVGAGI. This CDR3 is built from 13 residues. V shed 5 bases, J shed 3 bases, and the junction held 3 bases outside the gene matches. The CDR3 coding sequence is TGTGCCAGCAGTCGCGGACAGGGCTACGAGCAGTACTTC. Amino acids: CASSRGQGYEQYF.

This clone showed up many times. The chain combines TRBV9 with TRBJ2-7; perhaps TRBD2 as D (7 bases). The germline CDR1 and CDR2 sequences are SGDLS and YYNGEE. The ends were cut back, 2 bases at V and 0 bases at J, with 12 bases in the middle. CDR3 length: 15 residues. CDR3 protein: CASSVGGTSSYEQYF. The CDR3 DNA reads as TGTGCCAGCAGCGTGGGAGGGACAAGCTCCTACGAGCAGTACTTC.

This clone has a handful of counts. J is TRBJ2-5 and V is TRBV2; TRBD2 matches 7 bases. The CDR3 loop spans 17 amino acids. The J segment lost 2 bases and the V segment lost 6 bases, leaving 15 bases of the junction unmatched. The germline V gene encodes CDR1 SNHLY and CDR2 FYNNEI. CDR3 bases: TGTGCCAGCAGCGATTCCACCGGGACTATAGGTCAAGAGACCCAGTACTTC. As protein: CASSDSTGTIGQETQYF.

This clone was seen only a few times. V and J are TRBV27 and TRBJ2-7; TRBD1 might be the D (6 bases). This CDR3 comprises 14 residues. The V gene lost 5 bases and the J gene lost 0 bases, with 11 bases spanning the gap. Germline-derived CDR1 and CDR2 are MNHEY and SMNVEV (reference sequence). CDR3 sequence (DNA): TGTGCCAGCAGTACAACAGGGAGCTCCTACGAGCAGTACTTC. As protein: CASSTTGSSYEQYF.

V usage is TRBV7-3 and J usage is TRBJ2-2; 7 bases match TRBD1. The CDR3 length is 20 residues. Trimming cost V 3 bases and J 0 bases; bases outside gene matches: 16. Germline lookup yields CDR1 SGHTA and CDR2 FQGTGA. In DNA form, the CDR3 reads TGTGCCAGCAGCTTCCCCACCGGGACAGACACGGGTCCGAACACCGGGGAGCTGTTTTTT. It is translated as CASSFPTGTDTGPNTGELFF.

This chain joins TRBV5-4 and TRBJ1-2; 7 bases align to TRBD1. This CDR3 spans 13 amino acids. V was clipped by 0 bases and J by 8 bases; unmatched bases: 4. Germline loops: CDR1 SGHNT, CDR2 YYREEE (reference sequence). CDR3 region: CASSLEGAGGYTF. CDR3 coding DNA: TGTGCCAGCAGCTTGGAGGGGGCGGGCGGCTACACCTTC.

The rearrangement joins TRBV11-3 to TRBJ1-2; the match to TRBD1 covers 11 bases. The CDR3 spans 17 residues. Germline CDR1 SGHNT, CDR2 YENEEA. V was clipped by 0 bases and J by 4 bases; unmatched bases: 7. CDR3 nucleotides: TGTGCCAGCAGCTTAGAGTCCCGGACAGGGGGCGCCTATGGCTACACCTTC. As protein: CASSLESRTGGAYGYTF.

V is TRBV28 and J is TRBJ1-5; TRBD1 matches at 9 bases. There are 16 residues in the CDR3. V lost 3 bases to trimming and J lost 6 bases; unmatched junction nucleotides: 9. Germline values: CDR1 MDHEN, CDR2 SYDVKM. CDR3 DNA sequence: TGTGCCAGCAGTTTCTCGGTTGGGACAGGGCGTCAGCCCCAGCATTTT. The encoded protein is CASSFSVGTGRQPQHF.

The gene calls are TRBV10-3 and TRBJ1-2; tentative D call: TRBD1 (6 bases). The CDR3 sequence is 14 residues long. V dropped 6 bases and J dropped 4 bases, with 15 bases sitting between them. Germline V gives CDR1 ENHRY, CDR2 SYGVKD. CDR3: CAIRETGGSYGYTF. Written as DNA, the CDR3 is TGTGCCATCAGAGAGACAGGCGGCTCCTATGGCTACACCTTC.

This rearrangement joins TRBV7-9 to TRBJ2-2, with D possibly being TRBD1 (5 bases). Trimming left V 1 base short and J 4 bases short, with 10 bases between. Germline CDR1 reads SEHNR; CDR2 reads FQNEAQ (reference sequence). The CDR3 is 15 residues long. The CDR3 DNA reads TGTGCCAGCAGCTTAGAGTTACAGGCCACCGGGGAGCTGTTTTTT. Protein: CASSLELQATGELFF.

This clone has more than one count but fewer than ten. The J gene is TRBJ2-2, the V gene TRBV6-4, with TRBD2 identical over 8 bases. CDR1 MRHNA and CDR2 SNTAGT come from the germline V gene. This CDR3 has 16 amino acids. J gave up 1 base and V 4 bases, and 5 bases lay outside the gene matches. CDR3 in amino acids: CASSAGTSQNTGELFF. The CDR3 DNA is TGTGCCAGCAGTGCCGGGACTAGTCAGAACACCGGGGAGCTGTTTTTT.

A word on this clone: The same CDR3 arises from other DNA sequences in this sample as well. The chain employs TRBV5-1 and TRBJ2-3, with D uncertain. Trimming stripped 0 bases from V and 2 bases from J, with 10 bases between. CDR1 SGHRS and CDR2 YFSETQ come from the germline V gene. CDR3 length equals 15 residues. CDR3 sequence (DNA): TGCGCCAGCAGCTTGGGCGGAATTTCCACAGATACGCAGTATTTT. Translation: CASSLGGISTDTQYF.

The chain employs TRBV6-5 and TRBJ2-2; TRBD1 matches 9 bases. The CDR3 has 16 residues. V shed 2 bases, J shed 4 bases, and the junction held 5 bases outside the gene matches. Germline lookup yields CDR1 MNHEY and CDR2 SVGAGI. Here the CDR3 DNA reads TGTGCCAGCAGTTACCGGACAGGGGTGGGCACCGGGGAGCTGTTTTTT. Protein product: CASSYRTGVGTGELFF.

CDR3: CASRDQGLAIEAFF. CDR3 sequence (DNA): TGTGCCAGCAGGGACCAGGGACTCGCTATTGAAGCTTTCTTT. The J gene is TRBJ1-1, the V gene TRBV28; maybe TRBD1 (5 bases). Germline V gene sequence: CDR1 MDHEN, CDR2 SYDVKM. The length of the CDR3 is 14 residues. V was clipped by 6 bases and J by 7 bases, with 18 bases between them.

The J gene is TRBJ2-5, the V gene TRBV5-1, with a weak D call TRBD2 (6 bases). Germline assignment: CDR1 SGHRS and CDR2 YFSETQ. This CDR3 spans 15 amino acids. Trimming removed 0 bases at V and 1 base at J, with 10 bases between. CDR3 protein: CASSLAGSPQETQYF. The CDR3 DNA follows: TGCGCCAGCAGCTTGGCCGGGAGCCCCCAAGAGACCCAGTACTTC.

The genes are TRBV4-1 and TRBJ1-3; no firm D call. There are 16 residues in the CDR3. V was trimmed by 1 base and J by 4 bases, leaving 14 bases between them. Per germline, CDR1 MGHRA and CDR2 YSYEKL. The CDR3 DNA sequence: TGCGCCAGCAGCCAAGTAACAGACCGAAGCGGAAACACCATATATTTT. Protein sequence: CASSQVTDRSGNTIYF.

This chain uses TRBV7-8 with TRBJ1-5; D not resolved. Germline lookup yields CDR1 SGHVS and CDR2 FQNEAQ. This CDR3 has 13 amino acids. V was trimmed by 6 bases and J by 4 bases, leaving 10 bases between them. DNA for the CDR3: TGTGCCAGCAGTTCCCGGGGAAATCAGCCCCAGCATTTT. It encodes CASSSRGNQPQHF.

The chain couples TRBV7-2 to TRBJ1-1; D gene ambiguous. Germline V CDR1 and CDR2: SGHTA, FQGNSA. Between the trimmed V and J ends, which lost 7 bases and 11 bases, there was a span of 20 bases. CDR3 size: 13 residues. CDR3 DNA sequence: TGTGCCAGCACCCAACAGAGACCGCTTGAGGCTTTCTTT. It encodes CASTQQRPLEAFF.